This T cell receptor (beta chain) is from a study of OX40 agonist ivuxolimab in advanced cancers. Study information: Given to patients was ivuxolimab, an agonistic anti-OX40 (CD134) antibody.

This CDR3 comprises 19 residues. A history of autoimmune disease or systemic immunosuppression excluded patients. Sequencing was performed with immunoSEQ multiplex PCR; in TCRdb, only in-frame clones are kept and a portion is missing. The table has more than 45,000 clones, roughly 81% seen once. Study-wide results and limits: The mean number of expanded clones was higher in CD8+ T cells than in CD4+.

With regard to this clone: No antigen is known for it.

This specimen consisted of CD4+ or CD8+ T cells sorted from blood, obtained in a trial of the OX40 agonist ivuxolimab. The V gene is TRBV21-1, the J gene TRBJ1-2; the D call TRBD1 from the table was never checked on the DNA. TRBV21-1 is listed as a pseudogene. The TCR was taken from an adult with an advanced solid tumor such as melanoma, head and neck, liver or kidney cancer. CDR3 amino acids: CASSKAGRGRIRLNYGYTF. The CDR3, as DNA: TGTGCCAGCAGCAAAGCAGGCAGGGGGAGAATTCGACTAAACTATGGCTACACCTTC.